Reported below is one T cell receptor (beta chain). The data derive from a study of blood T cell repertoires in COVID-19. Overall study: Collection of acute and convalescent COVID-19 samples took place in the United States, Italy and Spain. Sample material is recorded as cDNA or gDNA derived from T cells, B-cell-depleted T cells, or PBMCs.

Trimming stripped 7 bases from V and 2 bases from J, with 15 bases between. The CDR3 has 15 amino acids. Germline V gene data show CDR1 as MNHEY and CDR2 as SVGAGI. Profiled with immunoSEQ multiplex PCR; TCRdb holds only in-frame clones, not every one. The sample shows more than 200,000 clones, nearly 90% of them seen only once. Sample: peripheral blood. The J gene is TRBJ2-1, the V gene TRBV6-5; the D gene is possibly TRBD2 (5 bases). This TCR came from a man aged 18 to 35 with active or convalescent COVID-19. The CDR3 nucleotides read TGTGCCAGCACCCAAGGGAGTCAGGCCTACAATGAGCAGTTCTTC. It yields the protein CASTQGSQAYNEQFF.